The TCR beta chain described here comes from a study of cytomegalovirus exposure and HLA in healthy donors. General observations from the study: The finding came from a later analysis; first-cohort TCR clusters tended to co-occur in the roughly 120 validation repertoires. The investigators catalogued 150 to 200 TCR beta chains as cytomegalovirus-associated. A few of the chains that were CMV-associated were confirmed in vitro to be specific for CMV antigens. Reports credit the classifier with highly specific, highly sensitive diagnosis of cytomegalovirus status.

Note on this clone: Its antigen is undetermined.

The assay was immunoSEQ multiplex PCR, and TCRdb's table has in-frame clones only and misses some. There are over 100,000 clones in the sample; 88% occur only once, and more than 2% lies in the top ten. This CDR3 spans 14 amino acids. Trimming removed 4 bases at V and 6 bases at J, with 14 bases between. Looked up from germline, CDR1 is MNHEY and CDR2 is SVGAGI. This clonotype was sampled from a woman aged 18-30 years in good health and CMV-seronegative. The gene calls are TRBV6-5 and TRBJ2-3, with a weak D call TRBD1 (5 bases). Sequenced sample: PBMCs. CDR3 nucleotide sequence: TGTGCCAGCAGTTCTATGGGTGGGGCGGATACGCAGTATTTT. Translation gives CASSSMGGADTQYF.